This entry features one TCR beta chain sequence. Its recognized antigen is unknown. One base away there is no much larger clone; base qualities are not given. V is cut back by 3 bases and J by 3 bases, with 4 bases in the junction unmatched. According to the germline V gene (reference sequence), CDR1 reads LNHDA and CDR2 reads SQIVND. There are 17 amino acids in the CDR3, from cysteine to phenylalanine inclusive. Of the read, only the CDR3 DNA is kept; its 51 bases are in frame from base 1. Library prep was done by the immunoSEQ multiplex PCR assay. For the multiplex PCR, a mixture combining 60 forward primers for TCR Vbeta segments and 13 reverse primers for TCR Jbeta segments was used. The CDR3 region of rearranged TCR beta genes was amplified from genomic DNA with a multiplex PCR assay. The Illumina HiSeq System was used to sequence the amplified TCR beta libraries as 87-base-pair reads. Per the authors' processing: A later analysis counted tens of millions of unique TCR beta chains across the roughly 700 repertoires, and approximately 11 million of these chains were shared by at least two donors. To remove PCR and sequencing errors, raw reads were error-corrected and collapsed into unique sequences using a nearest-neighbor algorithm that merged closely related sequences. V, D and J gene segments were assigned by aligning CDR3 sequences to IMGT reference sequences. For a sequence to be retained, a match of at least six nucleotides was required to both a V gene segment and a J gene segment. Rearrangements were called productive when the CDR3 lacked stop codons and stayed in frame with V and J; all others were non-productive. CDR3 was defined by IMGT convention, running from the second conserved V-encoded cysteine to the conserved J-encoded phenylalanine. The earlier analysis of about 610 of the donors excluded any sequence lacking an unambiguous match to a single V gene segment. An earlier analysis of 587 of the donors classified V segments as functional when productive rearrangements were above 56.7% and as segregating when the standard deviation between donors was above 5%. A statistical classification framework was built to diagnose cytomegalovirus status from the catalog of TCR beta chain sequences. In a later analysis, TCR nucleotide sequences were compared against IMGT/GENE-DB human TR gene sequences so that V and J genes could be assigned. Using the TCRdist pipeline, a later analysis assigned CDR3 sequences along with most-parsimonious VDJ recombination scenarios. In a later analysis, each TCR beta chain was defined by its CDR3 amino acid sequence together with its V-gene family, and reads without a unique V-gene family were excluded. In a later analysis, several hundred highly shared, low-generation-probability nucleotide sequences were removed to address suspected cross-contamination and a sequencing artifact. In a later analysis, a clonal expansion index for each public chain was calculated from normalized within-repertoire ranks of inferred template counts. In a later analysis, generation probabilities were computed using a VDJ recombination model fitted to out-of-frame rearrangements, and the results were checked against IGoR. A later analysis scored TCR-TCR, TCR-HLA and TCR-CMV co-occurrence with hypergeometric tests, applying a repertoire-size bias correction to TCR pairs. A later analysis estimated false discovery rates by permuting HLA or CMV assignments 20 times. In a later analysis, co-occurring TCRs were grouped with DBSCAN, and TCRdist sequence similarity was added when clustering was performed within HLA-allele-positive subsets. Repertoires with fewer than 30,000 or more than 120,000 public chains were left out of co-occurrence clustering, as were about 5 repertoires with anomalous nucleotide sharing. TCRdb stores this immuneACCESS table with in-frame sequences only. Part of the clones is absent; in the studies checked, under half of the shortfall reflects unresolved V genes, and no reason is known for the rest. The V and J calls and clone size were taken over from that table, and D and trimming were inferred from the DNA. The sample table lists 150,000 to 200,000 clones, around 77% of them with a count of one. About 3.1% of the sample goes to the ten largest clones.

The cohort comprised around 700 healthy bone marrow donors. All cohort members were sampled while nominally healthy, although unrecorded immune exposures were likely present. The donor was CMV seronegative and belonged to the group of 380 or so seronegative cohort members. A peripheral blood sample was collected from each donor, and TCR beta sequencing was performed on peripheral blood mononuclear cells. Genomic DNA was extracted from the blood cell samples with the Qiagen DNeasy Blood Extraction Kit. The sample originates from a study of cytomegalovirus exposure and HLA in healthy donors (dated by TCRdb to 2017 to 2019). For the study in its entirety: An earlier analysis of some 550 of the donors reported 276 Gb of sequence data and 117 million unique TCR beta sequences from some 180 million T cells. Approximately 300 gigabases of sequencing data and approximately 80 million unique TCR sequences were included in an early release covering about 700 HLA-typed donors. Among the roughly 410 genotyped donors, approximately 82% belonged to the genetic ancestry cluster associated with self-reported Caucasian donors. The study was designed to test whether signatures of past pathogen exposure could be identified by cataloging public T cell receptors. The study used immunosequencing to profile the T cell repertoires of approximately 630 subjects and linked those repertoires to cytomegalovirus serostatus. Along with the approximately 700-subject first cohort, a separate validation cohort of over a hundred different subjects was used. To predict cytomegalovirus infection status, the study combined high-throughput TCR immunosequencing, statistical association of individual TCRs with disease status, and machine learning. A later analysis re-analyzed previously published TCR beta repertoires from 666 donors and added high-resolution HLA genotyping to study TCR occurrence patterns. The later analysis used no new phenotypic data to find candidate immune exposures, relying instead on TCR beta sequences and their occurrence across donors. To decide whether each TCR beta V gene segment behaved as functional or pseudogenic, an earlier analysis of fewer than 750 of the donors relied on high-throughput TCR beta sequencing. Alongside the repertoire data, information on donor age, sex, ethnicity and CMV serostatus was compiled. In a later genetic analysis, genome-wide SNP genotypes for about 60% of the 666 donors were used, and that subset was treated as a discovery cohort. All discovery cohort repertoires had been generated using a single sequencing platform. Class I and class II HLA loci were covered by the typing at four-digit resolution. Typing coverage varied by locus: roughly 620-640 donors for A, B, C, DRB1 and DQB1; more than 500 for DQA1; nearly 610 for DPA1; 450 to 480 for DPB1. Several DR-DQ haplotypes were treated as single units for association and clustering because of strong linkage in the cohort. Across about 370 genotyped donors of the cohort, an average of about 220,000 unique TCR beta nucleotide sequences per donor were sequenced, and roughly 20% of those sequences were non-productive.

General findings and caveats noted by the study authors: It was suggested by the authors that the approach could potentially be generalized to other disease states and immunological phenotypes. Across donors, most TCR sequences were observed very rarely, whereas some public TCRs were present in many individuals. In a later genetic analysis, fewer N-insertions in productive TCRs were reported among donors in an Asian-associated ancestry cluster than the roughly 700-donor mean. The cohort was sequenced for TCR beta chains only, and without alpha or paired-chain data the features that could be detected were limited. Correlated functional status among segregating V segments might be attributable to linkage disequilibrium, but an unknown experimental factor could not be ruled out. In a later analysis, around 17,000 TCR beta sequences were associated with specific HLA alleles at a false discovery rate of 0.05. The 87-base-pair reads could not distinguish some IMGT-functional V segments, including TRBV6-2 and TRBV6-3, so those segments were excluded. The study listed 150 to 200 TCR beta chains as associated with cytomegalovirus. According to a later analysis, most CMV-associated TCR beta chains appeared to be HLA-restricted, and the HLA associations seemed to be driven largely by CMV exposure. A further reported finding was that TCR beta sequences accurately predicted the HLA-A and HLA-B alleles for most subjects in the first cohort. The sequencing pipeline was judged likely to have produced a cluster of highly shared sequence variants as a technical artifact. The earlier analysis of 450 to 700 of the donors excluded over 15 rarely observed V segments, including chromosome 9 orphons, because counts were too low. In vitro tests confirmed that three of the cytomegalovirus-associated TCR beta chains recognize cytomegalovirus antigens. A later analysis found that HLA-associated TCR beta chains were more clonally expanded and had lower generation probabilities than equally common non-associated chains. According to a later analysis, TCR association rates differed among HLA loci, with DRB1 alleles showing the most associated TCRs and HLA-C alleles showing the fewest. In both the original and validation cohorts, the classifier was reported to diagnose cytomegalovirus status with high specificity and sensitivity. The only immune exposure information available for the cohort was CMV serostatus. Because some donors lacked HLA typing at each locus, the association tests relied only on the typed subset. In an earlier analysis of some 500 of the donors, most TCR beta V segments were observed in productive rearrangements about 87% or about 30% of the time, broadly matching IMGT annotations. Roughly uniform sequencing depth across donors was assumed in presence/absence analyses, although this assumption may not hold. A later genetic analysis associated a missense DCLRE1C variant with V-gene and J-gene trimming of TCR beta chains, and an independent cohort replicated the association. When HLA alleles, especially DR and DQ, strongly co-occurred, TCR associations were difficult to assign to individual alleles. In a later analysis, several top co-occurrence clusters were reported to appear linked to parvovirus B19, influenza, CMV and Epstein-Barr virus.

The receptor comes from a female donor in good health and CMV-seronegative. The sequence is built from TRBV19 and TRBJ2-1, and 14 junctional nucleotides match TRBD2. Sample: PBMCs. The CDR3 here reads CASSIRTSGRSYNEQFF. In nucleotide form, the sequence is TGTGCCAGTAGTATCCGGACTAGCGGGAGGAGCTACAATGAGCAGTTCTTC.